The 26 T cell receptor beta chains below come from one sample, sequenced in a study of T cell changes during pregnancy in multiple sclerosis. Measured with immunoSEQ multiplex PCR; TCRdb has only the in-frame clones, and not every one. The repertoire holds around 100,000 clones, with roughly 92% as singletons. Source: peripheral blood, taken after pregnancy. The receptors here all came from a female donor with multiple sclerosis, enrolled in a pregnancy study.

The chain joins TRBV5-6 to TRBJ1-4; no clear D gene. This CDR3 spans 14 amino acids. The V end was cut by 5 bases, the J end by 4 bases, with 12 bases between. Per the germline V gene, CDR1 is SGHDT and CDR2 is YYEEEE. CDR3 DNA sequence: TGTGCCAGCAGTGTGTTCGGGGTTAATGAAAAACTGTTTTTT. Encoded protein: CASSVFGVNEKLFF.

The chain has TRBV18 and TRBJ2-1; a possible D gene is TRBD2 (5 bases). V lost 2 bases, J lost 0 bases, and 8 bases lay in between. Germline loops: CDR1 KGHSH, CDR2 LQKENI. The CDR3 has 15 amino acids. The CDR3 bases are TGTGCCAGCTCACCAGGGGAGAGCTCCTACAATGAGCAGTTCTTC. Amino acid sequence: CASSPGESSYNEQFF.

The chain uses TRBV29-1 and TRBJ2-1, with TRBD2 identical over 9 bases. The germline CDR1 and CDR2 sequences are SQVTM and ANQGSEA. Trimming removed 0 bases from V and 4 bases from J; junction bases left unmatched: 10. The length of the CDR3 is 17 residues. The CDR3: CSVEEGTGTSRYNEQFF. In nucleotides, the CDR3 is TGCAGCGTTGAAGAGGGGACCGGGACTAGCCGTTACAATGAGCAGTTCTTC.

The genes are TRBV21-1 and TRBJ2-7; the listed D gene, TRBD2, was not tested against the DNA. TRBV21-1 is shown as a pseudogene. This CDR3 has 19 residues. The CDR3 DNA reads TGTGCCAGCAGCAAAGCCCCCCCGGGACTAGCGGGGACCGCCTACGAGCAGTACTTC. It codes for CASSKAPPGLAGTAYEQYF.

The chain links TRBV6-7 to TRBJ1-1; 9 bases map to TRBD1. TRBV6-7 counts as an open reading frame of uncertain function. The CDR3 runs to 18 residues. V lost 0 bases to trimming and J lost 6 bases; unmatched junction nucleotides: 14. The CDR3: CASSYSGDRVRDNAEAFF. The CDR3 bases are TGTGCCAGCAGTTACTCGGGGGACAGGGTCCGGGATAACGCTGAAGCTTTCTTT.

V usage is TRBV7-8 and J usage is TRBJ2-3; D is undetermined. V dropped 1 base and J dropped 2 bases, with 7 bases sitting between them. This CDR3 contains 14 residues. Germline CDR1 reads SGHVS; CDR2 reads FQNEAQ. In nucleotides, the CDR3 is TGTGCCAGCAGCTTAGGAGTCCCCACAGATACGCAGTATTTT. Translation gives CASSLGVPTDTQYF.

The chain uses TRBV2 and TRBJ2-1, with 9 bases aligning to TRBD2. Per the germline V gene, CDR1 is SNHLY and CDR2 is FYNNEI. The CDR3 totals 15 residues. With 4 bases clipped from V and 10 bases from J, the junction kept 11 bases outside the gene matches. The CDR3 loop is CASSGPGLAAGEQFF. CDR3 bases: TGTGCCAGCAGTGGACCGGGACTAGCAGCAGGGGAGCAGTTCTTC.

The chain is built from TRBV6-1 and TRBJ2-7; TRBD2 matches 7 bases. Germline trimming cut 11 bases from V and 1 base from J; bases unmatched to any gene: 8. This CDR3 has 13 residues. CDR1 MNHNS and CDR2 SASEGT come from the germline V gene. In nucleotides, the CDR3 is TGTGCCTGCCGGGCTAGCGGATCCTACGAGCAGTACTTC. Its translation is CACRASGSYEQYF.

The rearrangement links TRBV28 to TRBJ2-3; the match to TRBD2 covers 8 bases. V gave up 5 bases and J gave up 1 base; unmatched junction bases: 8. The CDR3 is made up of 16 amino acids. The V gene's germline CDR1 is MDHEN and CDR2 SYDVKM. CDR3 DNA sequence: TGTGCCAGCAGTCTCCTACAGCGGGAGCGCACAGATACGCAGTATTTT. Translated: CASSLLQRERTDTQYF.

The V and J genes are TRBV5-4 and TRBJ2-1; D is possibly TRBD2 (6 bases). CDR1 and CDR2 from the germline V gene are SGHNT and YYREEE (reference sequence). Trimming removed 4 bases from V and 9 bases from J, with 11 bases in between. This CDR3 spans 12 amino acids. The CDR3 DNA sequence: TGTGCCAGCAGCCTGCCGCGGGGTGAGCAGTTCTTC. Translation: CASSLPRGEQFF. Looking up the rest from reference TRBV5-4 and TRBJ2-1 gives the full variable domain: ETGVTQSPTHLIKTRGQQVTLRCSSQSGHNTVSWYQQALGQGPQFIFQYYREEENGRGNFPPRFSGLQFPNYSSELNVNALELDDSALYLCASSLPRGEQFFGPGTRLTVL.

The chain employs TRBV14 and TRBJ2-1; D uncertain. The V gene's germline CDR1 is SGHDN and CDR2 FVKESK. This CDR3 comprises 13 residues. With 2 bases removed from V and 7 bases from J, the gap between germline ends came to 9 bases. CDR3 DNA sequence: TGTGCCAGCAGCCAACTCGGTTGGAATGAGCAGTTCTTC. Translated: CASSQLGWNEQFF.

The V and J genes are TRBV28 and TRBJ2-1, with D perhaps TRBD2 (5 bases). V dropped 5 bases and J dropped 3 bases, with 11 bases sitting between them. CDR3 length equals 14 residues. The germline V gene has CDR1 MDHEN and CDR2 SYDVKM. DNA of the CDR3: TGTGCCAGCAGTCAAACCGGGGACTACAATGAGCAGTTCTTC. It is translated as CASSQTGDYNEQFF.

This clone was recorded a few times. The CDR3 sequence: CASRHRNTGELFF. The CDR3 DNA follows: TGTGCCAGCAGGCACAGGAACACCGGGGAGCTGTTTTTT. The rearrangement links TRBV28 to TRBJ2-2; D unclear. V lost 6 bases and J 1 base, leaving 6 bases between the germline ends. CDR3 size: 13 residues. Looked up from germline, CDR1 is MDHEN and CDR2 is SYDVKM.

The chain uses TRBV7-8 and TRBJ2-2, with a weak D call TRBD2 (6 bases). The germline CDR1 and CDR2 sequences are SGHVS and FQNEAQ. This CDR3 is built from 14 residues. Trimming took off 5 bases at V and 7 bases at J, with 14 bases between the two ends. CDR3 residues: CASSTRGKHGELFF. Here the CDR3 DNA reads TGTGCCAGCAGCACCCGGGGGAAGCACGGGGAGCTGTTTTTT.

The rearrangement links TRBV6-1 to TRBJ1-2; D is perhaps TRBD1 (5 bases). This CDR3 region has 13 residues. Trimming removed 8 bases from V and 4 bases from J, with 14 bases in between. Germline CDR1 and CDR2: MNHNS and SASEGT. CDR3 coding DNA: TGTGCCAGCTCGCGGGACGGATTCTATGGCTACACCTTC. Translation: CASSRDGFYGYTF.

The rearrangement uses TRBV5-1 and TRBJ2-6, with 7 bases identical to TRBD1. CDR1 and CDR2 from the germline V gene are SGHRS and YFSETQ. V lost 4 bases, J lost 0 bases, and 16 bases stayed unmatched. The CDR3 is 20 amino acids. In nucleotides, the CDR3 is TGCGCCAGCAGCCCCTTTGCCGGGACAGTTTACCACTCTGGGGCCAACGTCCTGACTTTC. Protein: CASSPFAGTVYHSGANVLTF.

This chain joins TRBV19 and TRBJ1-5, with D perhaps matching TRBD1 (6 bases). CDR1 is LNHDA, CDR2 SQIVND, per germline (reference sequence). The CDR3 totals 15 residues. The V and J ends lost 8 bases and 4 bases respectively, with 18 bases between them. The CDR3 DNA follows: TGTGCCAGTGAAAAAGGGACAATAATAAATCAGCCCCAGCATTTT. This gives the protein CASEKGTIINQPQHF. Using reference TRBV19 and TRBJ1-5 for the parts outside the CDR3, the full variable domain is DGGITQSPKYLFRKEGQNVTLSCEQNLNHDAMYWYRQDPGQGLRLIYYSQIVNDFQKGDIAEGYSVSREKKESFPLTVTSAQKNPTAFYLCASEKGTIINQPQHFGDGTRLSIL.

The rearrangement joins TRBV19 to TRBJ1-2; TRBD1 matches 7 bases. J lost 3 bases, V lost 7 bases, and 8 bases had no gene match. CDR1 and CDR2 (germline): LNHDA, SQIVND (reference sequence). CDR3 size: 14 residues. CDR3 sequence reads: CASKRDRQHYGYTF. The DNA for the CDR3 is TGTGCCAGTAAGAGGGACAGACAACACTATGGCTACACCTTC.

CDR3 sequence (DNA): TGTGCCAGCAGCTTCGGCCTAGACTACGAGCAGTACTTC. Protein: CASSFGLDYEQYF. The V and J genes are TRBV5-5 and TRBJ2-7; D is undetermined. The length of the CDR3 is 13 residues. V dropped 2 bases and J dropped 3 bases, with 9 bases sitting between them. Germline CDR1 reads SGHKS; CDR2 reads YYEKEE (reference sequence). The entire variable domain, with the rest obtained from reference TRBV5-5 and TRBJ2-7, is as follows: DAGVTQSPTHLIKTRGQQVTLRCSPISGHKSVSWYQQVLGQGPQFIFQYYEKEERGRGNFPDRFSARQFPNYSSELNVNALLLGDSALYLCASSFGLDYEQYFGPGTRLTVT.

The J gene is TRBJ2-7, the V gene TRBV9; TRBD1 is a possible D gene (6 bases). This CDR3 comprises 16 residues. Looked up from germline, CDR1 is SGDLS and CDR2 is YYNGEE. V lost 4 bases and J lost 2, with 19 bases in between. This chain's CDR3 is CASSPRPKDRAYEQYF. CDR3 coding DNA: TGTGCCAGCAGCCCCCGTCCCAAGGACAGAGCCTACGAGCAGTACTTC.

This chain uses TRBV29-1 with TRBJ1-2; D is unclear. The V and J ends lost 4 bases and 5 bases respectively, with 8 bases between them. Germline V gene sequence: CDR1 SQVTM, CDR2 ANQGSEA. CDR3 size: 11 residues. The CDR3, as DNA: TGCAGCGTTGCGTGGGCTTATGGCTACACCTTC. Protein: CSVAWAYGYTF. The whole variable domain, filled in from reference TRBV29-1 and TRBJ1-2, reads SAVISQKPSRDICQRGTSLTIQCQVDSQVTMMFWYRQQPGQSLTLIATANQGSEATYESGFVIDKFPISRPNLTFSTLTVSNMSPEDSSIYLCSVAWAYGYTFGSGTRLTVV.

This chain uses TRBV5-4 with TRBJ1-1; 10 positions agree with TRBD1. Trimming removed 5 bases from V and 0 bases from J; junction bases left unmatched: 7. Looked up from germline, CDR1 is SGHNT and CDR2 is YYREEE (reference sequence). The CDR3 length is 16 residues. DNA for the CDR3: TGTGCCAGCAGATCCGGGACAGGGGTCTTGAACACTGAAGCTTTCTTT. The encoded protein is CASRSGTGVLNTEAFF.

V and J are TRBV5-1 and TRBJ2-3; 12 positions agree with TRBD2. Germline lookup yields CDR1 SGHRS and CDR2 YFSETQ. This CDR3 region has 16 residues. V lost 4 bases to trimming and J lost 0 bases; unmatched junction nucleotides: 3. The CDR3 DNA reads TGCGCCAGCAGCCTAGGACTAGCGGGGAGCACAGATACGCAGTATTTT. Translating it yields CASSLGLAGSTDTQYF.

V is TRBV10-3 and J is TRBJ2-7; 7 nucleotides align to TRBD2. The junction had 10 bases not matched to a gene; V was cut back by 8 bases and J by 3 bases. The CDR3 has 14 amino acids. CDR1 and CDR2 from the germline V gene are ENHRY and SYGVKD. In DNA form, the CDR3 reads TGTGCCATCCGCGCGGGGAGGGCCATCTACGAGCAGTACTTC. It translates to CAIRAGRAIYEQYF.

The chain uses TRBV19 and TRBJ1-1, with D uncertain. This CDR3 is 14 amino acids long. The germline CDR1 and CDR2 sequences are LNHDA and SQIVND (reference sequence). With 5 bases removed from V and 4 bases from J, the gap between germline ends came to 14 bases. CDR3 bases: TGTGCCAGTAGTGTATCGGTCTCGATCACTGAAGCTTTCTTT. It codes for CASSVSVSITEAFF.

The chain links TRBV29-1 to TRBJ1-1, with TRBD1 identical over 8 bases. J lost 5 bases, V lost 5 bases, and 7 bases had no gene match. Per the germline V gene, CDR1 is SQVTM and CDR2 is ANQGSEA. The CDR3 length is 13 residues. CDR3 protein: CSVTDRGGTEAFF. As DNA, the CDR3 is TGCAGCGTTACAGACAGGGGAGGTACTGAAGCTTTCTTT. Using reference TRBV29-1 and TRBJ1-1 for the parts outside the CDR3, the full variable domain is SAVISQKPSRDICQRGTSLTIQCQVDSQVTMMFWYRQQPGQSLTLIATANQGSEATYESGFVIDKFPISRPNLTFSTLTVSNMSPEDSSIYLCSVTDRGGTEAFFGQGTRLTVV.